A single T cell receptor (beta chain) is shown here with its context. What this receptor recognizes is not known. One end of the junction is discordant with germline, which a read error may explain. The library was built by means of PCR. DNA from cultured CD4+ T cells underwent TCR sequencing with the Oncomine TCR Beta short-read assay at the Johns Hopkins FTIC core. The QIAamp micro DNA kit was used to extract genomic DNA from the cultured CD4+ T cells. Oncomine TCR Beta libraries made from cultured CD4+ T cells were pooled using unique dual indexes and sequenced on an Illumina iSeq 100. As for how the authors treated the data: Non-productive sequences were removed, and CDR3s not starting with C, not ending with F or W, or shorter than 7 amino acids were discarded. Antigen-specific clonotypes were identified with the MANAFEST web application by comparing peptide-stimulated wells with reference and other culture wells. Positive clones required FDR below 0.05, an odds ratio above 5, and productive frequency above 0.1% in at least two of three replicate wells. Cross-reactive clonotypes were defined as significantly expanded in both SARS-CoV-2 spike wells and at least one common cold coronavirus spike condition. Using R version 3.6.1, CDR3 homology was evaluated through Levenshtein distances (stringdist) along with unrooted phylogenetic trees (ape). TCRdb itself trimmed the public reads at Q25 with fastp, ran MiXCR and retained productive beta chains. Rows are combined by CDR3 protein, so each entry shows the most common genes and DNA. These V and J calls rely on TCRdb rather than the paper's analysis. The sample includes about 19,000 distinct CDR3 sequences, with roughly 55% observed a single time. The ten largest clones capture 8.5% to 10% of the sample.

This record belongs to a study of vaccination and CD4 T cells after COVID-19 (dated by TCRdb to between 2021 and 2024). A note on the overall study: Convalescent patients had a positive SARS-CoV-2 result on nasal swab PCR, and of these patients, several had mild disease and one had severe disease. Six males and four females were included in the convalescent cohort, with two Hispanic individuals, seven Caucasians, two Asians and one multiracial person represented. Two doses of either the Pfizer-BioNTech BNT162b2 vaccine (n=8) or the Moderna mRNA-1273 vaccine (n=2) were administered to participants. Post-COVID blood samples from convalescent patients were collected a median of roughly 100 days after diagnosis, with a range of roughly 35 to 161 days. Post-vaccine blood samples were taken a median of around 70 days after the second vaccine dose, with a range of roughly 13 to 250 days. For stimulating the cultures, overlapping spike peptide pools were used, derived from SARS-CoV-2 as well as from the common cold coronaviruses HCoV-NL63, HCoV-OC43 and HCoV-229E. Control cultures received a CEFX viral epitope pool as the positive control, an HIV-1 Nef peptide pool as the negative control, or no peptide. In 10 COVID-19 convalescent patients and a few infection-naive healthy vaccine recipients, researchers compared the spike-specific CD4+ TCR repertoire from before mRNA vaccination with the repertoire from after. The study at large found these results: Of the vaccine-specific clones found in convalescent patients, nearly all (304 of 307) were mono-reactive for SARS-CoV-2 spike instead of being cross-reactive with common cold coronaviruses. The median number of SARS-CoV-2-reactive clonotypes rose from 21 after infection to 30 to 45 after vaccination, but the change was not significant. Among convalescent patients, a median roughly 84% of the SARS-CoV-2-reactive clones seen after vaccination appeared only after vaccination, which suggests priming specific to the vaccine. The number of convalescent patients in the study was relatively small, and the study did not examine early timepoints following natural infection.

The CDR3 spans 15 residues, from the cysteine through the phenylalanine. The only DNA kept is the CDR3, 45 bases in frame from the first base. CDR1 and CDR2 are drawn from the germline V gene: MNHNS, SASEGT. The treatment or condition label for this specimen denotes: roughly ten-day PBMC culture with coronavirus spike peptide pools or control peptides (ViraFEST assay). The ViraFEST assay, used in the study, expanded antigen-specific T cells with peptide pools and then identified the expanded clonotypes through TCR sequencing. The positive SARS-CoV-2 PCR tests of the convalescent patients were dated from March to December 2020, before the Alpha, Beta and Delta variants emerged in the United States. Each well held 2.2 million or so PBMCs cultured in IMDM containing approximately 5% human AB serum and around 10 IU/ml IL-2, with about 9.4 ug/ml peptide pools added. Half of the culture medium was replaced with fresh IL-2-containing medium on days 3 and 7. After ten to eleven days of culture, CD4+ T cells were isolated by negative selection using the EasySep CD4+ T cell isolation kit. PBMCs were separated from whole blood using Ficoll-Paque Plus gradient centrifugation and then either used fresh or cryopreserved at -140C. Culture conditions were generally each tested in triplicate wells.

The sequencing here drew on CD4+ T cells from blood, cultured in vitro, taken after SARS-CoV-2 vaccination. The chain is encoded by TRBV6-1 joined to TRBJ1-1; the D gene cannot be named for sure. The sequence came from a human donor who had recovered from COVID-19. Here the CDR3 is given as CASSEEVAQNTEASF. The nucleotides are TGTGCCAGCAGTGAAGAGGTTGCACAGAACACTGAAGCTTCCTTT.